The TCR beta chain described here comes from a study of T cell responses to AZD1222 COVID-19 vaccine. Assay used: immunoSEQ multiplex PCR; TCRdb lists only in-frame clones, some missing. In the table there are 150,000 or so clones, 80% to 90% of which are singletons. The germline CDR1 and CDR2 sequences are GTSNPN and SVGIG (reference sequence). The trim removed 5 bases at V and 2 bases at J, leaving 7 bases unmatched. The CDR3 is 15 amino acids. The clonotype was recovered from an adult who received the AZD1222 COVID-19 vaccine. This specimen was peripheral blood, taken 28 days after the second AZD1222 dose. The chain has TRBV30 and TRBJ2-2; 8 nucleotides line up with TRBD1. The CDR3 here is CAWGRQGKNTGELFF. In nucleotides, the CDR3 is TGTGCCTGGGGTAGACAGGGGAAAAACACCGGGGAGCTGTTTTTT.